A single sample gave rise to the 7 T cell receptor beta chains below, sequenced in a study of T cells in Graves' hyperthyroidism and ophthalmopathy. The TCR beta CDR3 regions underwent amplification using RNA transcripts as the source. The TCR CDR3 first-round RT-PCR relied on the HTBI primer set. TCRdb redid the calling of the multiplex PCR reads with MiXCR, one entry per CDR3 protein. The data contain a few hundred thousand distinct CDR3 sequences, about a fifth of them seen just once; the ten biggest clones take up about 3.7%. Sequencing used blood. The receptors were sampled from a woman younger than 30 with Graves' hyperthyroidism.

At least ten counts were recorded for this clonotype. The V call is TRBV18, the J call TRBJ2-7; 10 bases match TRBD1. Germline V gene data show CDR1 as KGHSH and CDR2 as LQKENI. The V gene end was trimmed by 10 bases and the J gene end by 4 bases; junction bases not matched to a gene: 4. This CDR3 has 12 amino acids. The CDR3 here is CATRDRGYEQYF. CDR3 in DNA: TGTGCCACCCGGGACAGGGGATACGAGCAGTACTTC. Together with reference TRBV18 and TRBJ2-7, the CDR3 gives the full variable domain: NAGVMQNPRHLVRRRGQEARLRCSPMKGHSHVYWYRQLPEEGLKFMVYLQKENIIDESGMPKERFSAEFPKEGPSILRIQQVVRGDSAAYFCATRDRGYEQYFGPGTRLTVT.

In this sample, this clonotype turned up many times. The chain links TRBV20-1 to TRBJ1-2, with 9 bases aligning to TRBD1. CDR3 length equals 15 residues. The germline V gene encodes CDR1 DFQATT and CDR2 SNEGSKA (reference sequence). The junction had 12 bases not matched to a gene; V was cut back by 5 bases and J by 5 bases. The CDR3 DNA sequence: TGCAGTGCTCCCTTCGCTAGACAGGGGGAGTATGGCTACACCTTC. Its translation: CSAPFARQGEYGYTF.

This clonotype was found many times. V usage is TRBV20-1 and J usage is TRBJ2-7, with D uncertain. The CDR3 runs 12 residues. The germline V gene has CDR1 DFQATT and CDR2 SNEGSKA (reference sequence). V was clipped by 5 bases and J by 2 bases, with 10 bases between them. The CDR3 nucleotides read TGCAGTGCTTCGACTGGGACCTACGAGCAGTACTTC. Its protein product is CSASTGTYEQYF.

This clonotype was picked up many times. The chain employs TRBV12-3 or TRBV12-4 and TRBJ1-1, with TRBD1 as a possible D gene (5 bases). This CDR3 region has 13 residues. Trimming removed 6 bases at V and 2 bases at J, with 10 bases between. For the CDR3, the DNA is TGTGCCAGCAGGACAGCAGGAAACACTGAAGCTTTCTTT. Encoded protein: CASRTAGNTEAFF.

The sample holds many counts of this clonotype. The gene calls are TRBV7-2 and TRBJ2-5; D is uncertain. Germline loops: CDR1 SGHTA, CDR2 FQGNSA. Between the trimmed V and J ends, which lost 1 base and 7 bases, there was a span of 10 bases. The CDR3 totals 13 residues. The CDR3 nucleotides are TGTGCCAGCAGCTTAGGGTCTGGTCGGACCCAGTACTTC. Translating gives CASSLGSGRTQYF.

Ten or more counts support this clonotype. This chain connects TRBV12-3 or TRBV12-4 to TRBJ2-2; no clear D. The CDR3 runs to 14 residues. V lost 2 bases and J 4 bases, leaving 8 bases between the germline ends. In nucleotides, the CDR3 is TGTGCCAGCAGTTTAAAGGCATCCACCGGGGAGCTGTTTTTT. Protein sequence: CASSLKASTGELFF.

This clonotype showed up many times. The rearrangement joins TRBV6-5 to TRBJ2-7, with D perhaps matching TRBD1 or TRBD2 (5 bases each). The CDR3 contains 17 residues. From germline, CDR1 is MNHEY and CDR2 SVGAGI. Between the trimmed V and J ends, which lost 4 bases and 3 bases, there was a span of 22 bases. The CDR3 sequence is CASSFEGFGRYFYEQYF. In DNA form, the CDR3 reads TGTGCCAGCAGTTTTGAGGGGTTTGGTCGCTATTTCTACGAGCAGTACTTC.